The present TCR beta chain was sequenced within a study of cytomegalovirus exposure and HLA in healthy donors. Of note for this clone: What it recognizes is unknown.

This CDR3 comprises 17 residues. CDR1 SGDLS and CDR2 YYNGEE come from the germline V gene. Trimming pared 0 bases from V and 1 base from J, leaving 17 bases between. PCR involved 60 Vbeta and 13 Jbeta primers. Profiled with immunoSEQ multiplex PCR; TCRdb holds only in-frame clones, not every one. Of about 250,000 clones listed, about three quarters are singletons. Donors had nominal health at sampling but likely had unrecorded immune exposures. Overall study results and limits: TCR sequences were mostly rare, though some public TCRs occurred in many donors. The likely explanation for a cluster of highly shared sequence variants was sequencing artifact. When the data were analyzed later, several of the most significant clusters appeared to be linked to common viral pathogens.

Sequencing was performed on PBMCs. This TCR derives from a boy aged 10-17 years in good health and CMV-seronegative. The gene calls are TRBV9 and TRBJ2-7, with a possible D match to TRBD2 (6 bases). CDR3 protein: CASSVDPIRGSSYEQYF. The CDR3, as DNA: TGTGCCAGCAGCGTAGACCCAATACGGGGGAGTTCCTACGAGCAGTACTTC.